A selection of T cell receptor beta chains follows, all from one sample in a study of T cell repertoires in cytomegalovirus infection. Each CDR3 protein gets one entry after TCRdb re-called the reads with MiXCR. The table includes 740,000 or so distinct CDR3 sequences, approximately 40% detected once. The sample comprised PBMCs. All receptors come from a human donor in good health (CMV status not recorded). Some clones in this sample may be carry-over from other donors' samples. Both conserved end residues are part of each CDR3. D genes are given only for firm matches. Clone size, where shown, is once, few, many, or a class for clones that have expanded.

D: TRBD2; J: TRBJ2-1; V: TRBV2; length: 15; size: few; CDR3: CASSELTSGMDEQFF; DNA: TGTGCCAGCAGTGAATTGACTAGCGGGATGGATGAGCAGTTCTTC
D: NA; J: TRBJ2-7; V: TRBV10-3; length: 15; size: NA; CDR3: CAISESAIQTYEQYF; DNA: TGTGCCATCAGTGAGTCGGCTATTCAGACCTACGAGCAGTACTTC
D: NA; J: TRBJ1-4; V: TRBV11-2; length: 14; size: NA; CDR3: CASSFGWSNEKLFF; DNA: TGTGCCAGCAGCTTTGGATGGAGTAATGAAAAACTGTTTTTT
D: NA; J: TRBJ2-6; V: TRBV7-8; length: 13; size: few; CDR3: CASFLGGANVLTF; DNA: TGTGCCAGCTTCCTAGGGGGGGCCAACGTCCTGACTTTC
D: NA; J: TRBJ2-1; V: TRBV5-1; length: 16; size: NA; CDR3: CASSISPGTGANEQFF; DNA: TGCGCCAGCAGCATATCGCCTGGGACCGGGGCCAATGAGCAGTTCTTC
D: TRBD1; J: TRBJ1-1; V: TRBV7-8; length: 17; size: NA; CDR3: CASSLEGISRGPTEAFF; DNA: TGTGCCAGCAGCTTAGAAGGAATCTCCAGGGGGCCCACTGAAGCTTTCTTT
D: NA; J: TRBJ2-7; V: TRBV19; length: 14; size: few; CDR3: CASSAVGVSYEQYF; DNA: TGTGCCAGTAGTGCAGTTGGAGTCTCCTACGAGCAGTACTTC
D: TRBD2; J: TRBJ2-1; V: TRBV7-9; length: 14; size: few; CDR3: CASSLGSSGNEQFF; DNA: TGTGCCAGCAGCTTAGGTTCTAGCGGCAATGAGCAGTTCTTC
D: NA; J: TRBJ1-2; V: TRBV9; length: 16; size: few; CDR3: CASSVHERGEFYGYTF; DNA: TGTGCCAGCAGCGTTCATGAACGGGGGGAGTTCTATGGCTACACCTTC
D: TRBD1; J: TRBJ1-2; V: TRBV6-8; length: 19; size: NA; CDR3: CASSSETIDRGRLWYGYTF; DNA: TGTGCCAGCAGCAGCGAGACGATAGACAGGGGGCGCTTATGGTATGGCTACACCTTC
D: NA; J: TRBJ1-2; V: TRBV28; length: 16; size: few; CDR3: CASSFPGRDDGYGYTF; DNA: TGTGCCAGCAGTTTCCCCGGTCGGGACGACGGCTATGGCTACACCTTC
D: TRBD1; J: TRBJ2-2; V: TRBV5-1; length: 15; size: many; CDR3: CASSSQGANTGELFF; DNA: TGCGCCAGCAGCTCCCAGGGGGCGAACACCGGGGAGCTGTTTTTT
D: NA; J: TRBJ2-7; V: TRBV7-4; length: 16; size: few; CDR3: CASSSLPPGWGLEQYF; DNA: TGTGCCAGCAGCTCTCTCCCCCCCGGTTGGGGACTCGAGCAGTACTTC